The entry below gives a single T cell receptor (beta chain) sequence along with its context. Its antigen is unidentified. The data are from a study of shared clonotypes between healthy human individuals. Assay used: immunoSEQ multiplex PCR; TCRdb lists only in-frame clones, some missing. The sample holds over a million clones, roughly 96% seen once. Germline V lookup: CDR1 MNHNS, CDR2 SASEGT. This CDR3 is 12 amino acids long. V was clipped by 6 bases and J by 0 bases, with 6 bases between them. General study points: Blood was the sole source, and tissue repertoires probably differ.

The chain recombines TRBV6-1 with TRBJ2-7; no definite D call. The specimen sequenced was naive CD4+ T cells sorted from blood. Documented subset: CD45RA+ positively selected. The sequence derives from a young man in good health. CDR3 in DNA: TGTGCCAGCAGGAAAAGCTCCTACGAGCAGTACTTC. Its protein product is CASRKSSYEQYF.